This TCR beta chain comes out of a study of human T cells and chemical hapten exposure (dated by TCRdb to the early 2020s). At the level of the whole study: Libraries were pooled for sequencing, and per-sample TCR yields varied mainly because of small differences in library volumes within the pool. Each blood RNA sample was used to sequence both TCR alpha and TCR beta chains. This study followed changes in the peripheral blood TCR repertoire in vivo during primary and secondary sensitization of alopecia patients to the hapten diphenylcyclopropenone (DPC). Beyond this particular receptor, the publication reports: Repeated subsampling changed both the strength of the expansion versus patch-test correlation and the threshold at which the correlation became significant. DPC sensitization did not change how many TCRs were above 1 in 1000 frequency, and no evidence was found of alterations in global repertoire structure.

This clonotype was counted at least ten times. This clone's antigen is unknown. The record has no base qualities; no much larger clone is one base away. The CDR3 covers 13 residues, taking in both the cysteine and the phenylalanine. Solely the CDR3 DNA is kept, with 39 bases framed from the first base. The germline V gene (reference sequence) yields DFQATT for CDR1 and SNEGSKA for CDR2. After removal of 6 bases from V and 6 bases from J, the junction retains 11 bases not matched to a gene. The library came from RACE. Instrument on record: NextSeq 500. During library preparation, unique molecular identifiers were attached to individual cDNA molecules so that TCRs could be counted in a quantitative, reproducible way. The authors' analysis ran thus. The median number of TCRs per sample was 90,000 to 100,000, ranging from about 23,224 to 750,000. The Decombinator software suite was used to annotate V, J and CDR3 in the TCR reads. To make PS versus PT1 abundance plots, every sample was subsampled to the same number of TCRs (28,000). Expanded TCRs were defined as absent before sensitization and observed at least eight times at the 2-week time point. TCRdb ran its own pipeline on the public reads, namely fastp trimming at Q25 and MiXCR clone calling, and kept in-frame beta chains. Identical CDR3 proteins give one entry, which carries the most common genes and DNA. TCRdb assigned the V and J calls; the authors' analysis was not used. The sample records approximately 84,000 distinct CDR3 sequences, about 8.6% of which are singletons. In total, the top ten clones hold roughly 1.5% of the sample.

What the time point label conveys for this sample: healthy volunteer bleed at 6 weeks. Total RNA was extracted from unfractionated whole blood collected in Tempus Blood RNA tubes. Five healthy volunteers acted as controls for TCR sequencing and had blood drawn at day 0, 2 weeks and 6 weeks. The receptor was isolated from a male donor in good health. Some clones in this sample may be carry-over from other donors' samples. Source material: whole blood. The chain employs TRBV20-1 and TRBJ2-7, with 7 central nucleotides matching TRBD1. The CDR3 protein sequence reads: CSAETGYFSEQYF. The DNA reads TGCAGTGCCGAGACAGGGTATTTCTCCGAGCAGTACTTC.